These 3 T cell receptor beta chains were sequenced from one sample in a study of OX40 agonist ivuxolimab in advanced cancers. The assay was immunoSEQ multiplex PCR, and TCRdb's table has in-frame clones only and misses some. The sample yields about 150,000 clones, 85% to 95% seen once. The sample was CD4+ or CD8+ T cells sorted from blood, taken in a trial of the OX40 agonist ivuxolimab. Receptor source: an adult with an advanced solid tumor such as melanoma, head and neck, liver or kidney cancer.

The chain uses TRBV29-1 and TRBJ1-2, with a tentative D call TRBD1 (5 bases). The CDR3 is 11 amino acids. V lost 6 bases and J 4 bases, leaving 9 bases between the germline ends. CDR1 SQVTM and CDR2 ANQGSEA come from the germline V gene. The CDR3: CSVGGSYGYTF. CDR3 nucleotide sequence: TGCAGCGTGGGGGGAAGCTATGGCTACACCTTC. Complete variable domain (other parts from reference TRBV29-1 and TRBJ1-2): SAVISQKPSRDICQRGTSLTIQCQVDSQVTMMFWYRQQPGQSLTLIATANQGSEATYESGFVIDKFPISRPNLTFSTLTVSNMSPEDSSIYLCSVGGSYGYTFGSGTRLTVV.

The chain carries TRBV5-1 and TRBJ2-5; possibly TRBD2 for D (5 bases). Germline V gives CDR1 SGHRS, CDR2 YFSETQ. There are 13 residues in the CDR3. Trimming took off 4 bases at V and 2 bases at J, with 9 bases between the two ends. The CDR3 protein is CASSGELQETQYF. The CDR3 coding sequence is TGCGCCAGCAGCGGGGAGCTGCAAGAGACCCAGTACTTC.

The genes are TRBV9 and TRBJ2-1, with D maybe TRBD1 (6 bases). CDR3 length: 20 residues. In germline, CDR1 is SGDLS, CDR2 YYNGEE. V lost 0 bases and J lost 4, with 26 bases in between. The CDR3 nucleotides read TGTGCCAGCAGCGTAGCAGGGGCCCTGGGTAGCCGTGATTTTTACAATGAGCAGTTCTTC. It translates to CASSVAGALGSRDFYNEQFF.